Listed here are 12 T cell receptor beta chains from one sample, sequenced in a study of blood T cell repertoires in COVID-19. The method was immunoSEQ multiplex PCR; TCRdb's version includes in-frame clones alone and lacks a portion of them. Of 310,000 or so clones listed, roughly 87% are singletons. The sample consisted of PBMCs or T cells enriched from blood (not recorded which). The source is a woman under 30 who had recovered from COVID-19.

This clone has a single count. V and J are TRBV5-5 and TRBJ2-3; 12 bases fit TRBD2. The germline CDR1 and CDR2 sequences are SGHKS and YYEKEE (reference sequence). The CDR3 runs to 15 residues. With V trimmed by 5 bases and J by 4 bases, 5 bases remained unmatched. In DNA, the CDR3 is TGTGCCAGCAGGCGGACTAGCGGGATCTCAGATACGCAGTATTTT. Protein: CASRRTSGISDTQYF.

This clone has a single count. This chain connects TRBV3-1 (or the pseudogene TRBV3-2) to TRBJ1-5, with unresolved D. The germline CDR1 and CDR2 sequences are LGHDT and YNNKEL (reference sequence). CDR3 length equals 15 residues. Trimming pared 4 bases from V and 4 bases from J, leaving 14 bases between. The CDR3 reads CASSLTSSGNQPQHF. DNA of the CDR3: TGTGCCAGCAGCCTAACCTCCTCGGGTAATCAGCCCCAGCATTTT.

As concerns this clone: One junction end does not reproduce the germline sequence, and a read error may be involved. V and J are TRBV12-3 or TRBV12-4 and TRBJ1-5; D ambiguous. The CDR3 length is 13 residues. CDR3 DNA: TGTGCCAGCAGATTAGGGCCAAATCAGCCCCAGCATTTT. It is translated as CASRLGPNQPQHF.

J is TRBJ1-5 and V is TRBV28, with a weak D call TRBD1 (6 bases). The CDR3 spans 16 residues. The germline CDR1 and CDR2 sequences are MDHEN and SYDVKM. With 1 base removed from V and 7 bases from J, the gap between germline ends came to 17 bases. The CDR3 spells CASSLSPGDGAQPQHF. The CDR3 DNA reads TGTGCCAGCAGTTTATCTCCAGGGGACGGTGCGCAGCCCCAGCATTTT.

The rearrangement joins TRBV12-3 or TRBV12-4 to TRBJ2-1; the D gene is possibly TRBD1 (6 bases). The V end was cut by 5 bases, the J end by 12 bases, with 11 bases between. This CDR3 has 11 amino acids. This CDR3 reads CASSVDRPQFF. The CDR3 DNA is TGTGCCAGCAGTGTCGACAGGCCGCAGTTCTTC.

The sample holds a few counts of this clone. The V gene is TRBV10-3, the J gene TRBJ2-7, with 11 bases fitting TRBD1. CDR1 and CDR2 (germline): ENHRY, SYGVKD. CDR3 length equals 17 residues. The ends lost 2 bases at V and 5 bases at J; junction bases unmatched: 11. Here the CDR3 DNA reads TGTGCCATCAGTGAGGTGTGGGACAGGGGGAATGGAGACGAGCAGTACTTC. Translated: CAISEVWDRGNGDEQYF.

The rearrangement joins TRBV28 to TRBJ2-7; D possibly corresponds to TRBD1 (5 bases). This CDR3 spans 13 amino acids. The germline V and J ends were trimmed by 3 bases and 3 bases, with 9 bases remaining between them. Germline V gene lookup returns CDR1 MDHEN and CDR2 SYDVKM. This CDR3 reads CASSLGRGYEQYF. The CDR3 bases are TGTGCCAGCAGTTTGGGGCGCGGCTACGAGCAGTACTTC.

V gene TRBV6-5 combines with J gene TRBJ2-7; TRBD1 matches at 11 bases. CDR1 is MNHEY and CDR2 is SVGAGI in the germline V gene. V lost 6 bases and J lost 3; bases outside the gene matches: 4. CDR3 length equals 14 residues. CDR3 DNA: TGTGCCAGCAGCGAGGACAGGGGGCTCTACGAGCAGTACTTC. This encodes CASSEDRGLYEQYF.

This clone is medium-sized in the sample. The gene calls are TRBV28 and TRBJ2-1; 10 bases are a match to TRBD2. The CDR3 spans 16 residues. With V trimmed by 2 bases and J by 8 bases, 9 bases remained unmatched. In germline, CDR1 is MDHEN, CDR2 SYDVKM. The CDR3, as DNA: TGTGCCAGCAGTTTAGTTCCTAGCGGGAGCTGGCATGAGCAGTTCTTC. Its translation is CASSLVPSGSWHEQFF.

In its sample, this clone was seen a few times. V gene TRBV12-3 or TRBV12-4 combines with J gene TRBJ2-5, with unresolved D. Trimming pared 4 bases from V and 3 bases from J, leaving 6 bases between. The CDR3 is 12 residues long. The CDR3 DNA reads TGTGCCAGCAGTTCAACAGAAGAGACCCAGTACTTC. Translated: CASSSTEETQYF.

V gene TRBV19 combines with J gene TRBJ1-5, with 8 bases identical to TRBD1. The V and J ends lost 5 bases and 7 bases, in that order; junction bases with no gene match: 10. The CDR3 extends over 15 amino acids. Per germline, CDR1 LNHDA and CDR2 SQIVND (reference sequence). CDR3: CASSPQQGVGQPQHF. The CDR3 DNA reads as TGTGCCAGTAGTCCGCAACAGGGGGTTGGACAGCCCCAGCATTTT.

The CDR3 nucleotides are TGTGCCAGCAGTTTATCGAGGGCCAACAATGAGCAGTTCTTC. Protein: CASSLSRANNEQFF. This chain links TRBV27 with TRBJ2-1, with D possibly being TRBD2 (5 bases). The CDR3 runs to 14 residues. Germline CDR1 and CDR2: MNHEY and SMNVEV (reference sequence). Between the trimmed V and J ends, which lost 0 bases and 5 bases, there was a span of 8 bases.